This record looks at one TCR beta chain sequence and its context. Its target is not known. Each donor was healthy, and each was a bone marrow donor. The sample is drawn from a study of cytomegalovirus exposure and HLA in healthy donors. The overall study: Around 180 million T cells yielded under 130 million unique TCR beta sequences in earlier analysis.

PCR amplification relied on 60 Vbeta primers (plus 13 Jbeta primers). The assay was immunoSEQ multiplex PCR, and TCRdb's table has in-frame clones only and misses some. The sample includes 160,000 or so clones, just over 75% seen only once; the top ten take about 1.6%. Study-wide results and limits: Serostatus for CMV was the only available immune exposure information. A prior analysis recorded that most TCR beta V segments were productive about 90% or about 30% of the time.

The sequencing sample was made of PBMCs. This TCR derives from a man aged 40-55 years in good health and CMV-seronegative.

The DNA of the CDR3 is TGTGCCAGCAGTTTCGGAGGACAGGCAGAGCAGTACTTC. Protein: CASSFGGQAEQYF. The V call is TRBV28, the J call TRBJ2-7, with TRBD1 matching over 7 bases. The junction had 6 bases not matched to a gene; V was cut back by 3 bases and J by 7 bases. The germline V gene has CDR1 MDHEN and CDR2 SYDVKM. CDR3 length: 13 amino acids.